A single sample is the source of the 25 T cell receptor beta chains below, sequenced in a study of OX40 agonist ivuxolimab in advanced cancers. Sequenced by immunoSEQ multiplex PCR; TCRdb stores in-frame clones only, minus some. The table lists around 56,000 clones, roughly 80% of them singletons, with about 3.5% in the top ten. The sample here was CD4+ or CD8+ T cells sorted from blood, taken in a trial of the OX40 agonist ivuxolimab. These receptors all come from an adult with an advanced solid tumor such as melanoma, head and neck, liver or kidney cancer.

This chain joins TRBV5-1 and TRBJ2-1, with D unresolved. Per the germline V gene, CDR1 is SGHRS and CDR2 is YFSETQ. CDR3 length equals 15 residues. The V gene lost 0 bases and the J gene lost 6 bases, with 13 bases spanning the gap. CDR3 amino acids: CASSLAASSGNEQFF. CDR3 nucleotides: TGCGCCAGCAGCTTGGCTGCCTCCTCAGGCAATGAGCAGTTCTTC. Combining the CDR3 with reference TRBV5-1 and TRBJ2-1 gives the whole variable domain KAGVTQTPRYLIKTRGQQVTLSCSPISGHRSVSWYQQTPGQGLQFLFEYFSETQRNKGNFPGRFSGRQFSNSRSEMNVSTLELGDSALYLCASSLAASSGNEQFFGPGTRLTVL.

This chain joins TRBV2 and TRBJ1-1; D not resolved. The V end lost 2 bases, the J end lost 1 base, and 8 bases lay between the germline ends. CDR1 and CDR2 from the germline V gene are SNHLY and FYNNEI. CDR3 size: 14 residues. CDR3 sequence (DNA): TGTGCCAGCAGTGAAAAACTATGGAACACTGAAGCTTTCTTT. Amino acid sequence: CASSEKLWNTEAFF. Drawing the rest from reference TRBV2 and TRBJ1-1, the complete variable domain is EPEVTQTPSHQVTQMGQEVILRCVPISNHLYFYWYRQILGQKVEFLVSFYNNEISEKSEIFDDQFSVERPDGSNFTLKIRSTKLEDSAMYFCASSEKLWNTEAFFGQGTRLTVV.

This chain connects TRBV11-3 to TRBJ2-1; TRBD1 matches 7 bases. J lost 15 bases, V lost 5 bases, and 7 bases had no gene match. Germline V gene sequence: CDR1 SGHNT, CDR2 YENEEA. The CDR3 has 11 amino acids. The CDR3 sequence is CASSPGQARFF. CDR3 nucleotide sequence: TGTGCCAGCAGCCCAGGACAGGCCCGGTTCTTC.

This clone was counted between two and nine times. The CDR3, as DNA: TGTGCCAGCAGCTTGGACAGGGTAAACTATGGCTACACCTTC. Residues: CASSLDRVNYGYTF. The chain recombines TRBV7-2 with TRBJ1-2; 8 bases line up with TRBD1. V lost 3 bases, J lost 2 bases, and 2 bases stayed unmatched. Germline V gives CDR1 SGHTA, CDR2 FQGNSA. The CDR3 is 14 amino acids.

This clone was found a few times. The gene calls are TRBV27 and TRBJ1-2, with D possibly matching TRBD1 (6 bases). Trimming left V 5 bases short and J 0 bases short, with 19 bases between. This CDR3 comprises 17 residues. Germline V gene sequence: CDR1 MNHEY, CDR2 SMNVEV (reference sequence). CDR3 nucleotides: TGTGCCAGCAGTAGCCTCCTTCGGGACAAAGCTAACTATGGCTACACCTTC. Encoded protein: CASSSLLRDKANYGYTF.

This clone has only a few counts. The CDR3 DNA follows: TGCGCCAGCAGCCAGGATACAGGGGCTCGTGAAGCTTTCTTT. This encodes CASSQDTGAREAFF. The chain links TRBV4-3 to TRBJ1-1; 7 bases fit TRBD1. Germline V gene data show CDR1 as LGHNA and CDR2 as YSLEER. Trimming at V came to 3 bases and at J to 7 bases, leaving 8 bases not matched to a gene. This CDR3 has 14 amino acids.

The CDR3, as DNA: TGTGCCAGCAGCTTAGCAAGTGTCAGCACAGATACGCAGTATTTT. It specifies CASSLASVSTDTQYF. V and J are TRBV7-2 and TRBJ2-3, with D hard to call. Germline values: CDR1 SGHTA, CDR2 FQGNSA. V was clipped by 0 bases and J by 0 bases, with 7 bases between them. The CDR3 extends over 15 amino acids. The whole variable domain, remainder taken from reference TRBV7-2 and TRBJ2-3, is GAGVSQSPSNKVTEKGKDVELRCDPISGHTALYWYRQSLGQGLEFLIYFQGNSAPDKSGLPSDRFSAERTGGSVSTLTIQRTQQEDSAVYLCASSLASVSTDTQYFGPGTRLTVL.

A note on this clone: One junction end disagrees with the germline gene, perhaps due to a read error. CDR3 amino acids: CASSLLSWGRDTEAFF. The CDR3 DNA follows: TGTGCCAGCAGCTTACTTTCGTGGGGCAGGGACACTGAAGCTTTCTTT. The V gene is TRBV5-1, the J gene TRBJ1-1, with D possibly being TRBD1 (5 bases). The CDR3 extends over 16 amino acids. Germline assignment: CDR1 SGHRS and CDR2 YFSETQ.

The chain is built from TRBV18 and TRBJ2-7; D is possibly TRBD1 or TRBD2 (7 bases each). V was clipped by 3 bases and J by 2 bases, with 14 bases between them. CDR3 size: 15 residues. Germline V CDR1 and CDR2: KGHSH, LQKENI. The CDR3 spells CASSPTSGGAYEQYF. CDR3 DNA: TGTGCCAGCTCACCCACTTCAGGGGGGGCCTACGAGCAGTACTTC.

This chain links TRBV28 with TRBJ2-6; 8 nucleotides agree with TRBD1. Losses at the gene ends were 10 bases for V and 0 bases for J; bases not matched to a gene: 2. Germline loops: CDR1 MDHEN, CDR2 SYDVKM. The CDR3 sequence is 14 residues long. CDR3 region: CAIQGGSGANVLTF. The CDR3 DNA reads TGTGCCATACAGGGGGGCTCTGGGGCCAACGTCCTGACTTTC.

The CDR3 nucleotides read TGTGCCAGCACCAGGGGTTCCCGAGAGACCCAGTACTTC. This encodes CASTRGSRETQYF. The V gene is TRBV6-9, the J gene TRBJ2-5, with D possibly matching TRBD1 (6 bases). Trimming cost V 7 bases and J 4 bases, with 13 bases left between them. The CDR3 is 13 residues long. Germline CDR1 MNHGY, CDR2 SVAAGI.

The V and J genes are TRBV6-6 and TRBJ1-1, with D unclear. In germline, CDR1 is MNHNY, CDR2 SVGAGI (reference sequence). Trimming took off 5 bases at V and 1 base at J, with 11 bases between the two ends. CDR3 length: 14 amino acids. In nucleotides, the CDR3 is TGTGCCAGCAGTCGGGCTGACAAGAACACTGAAGCTTTCTTT. Translation gives CASSRADKNTEAFF.

This clone has more than one count but fewer than ten. This chain joins TRBV25-1 and TRBJ2-5, with 12 bases matching TRBD2. From germline, CDR1 is MGHDK and CDR2 SYGVNS. The V segment lost 6 bases and the J segment 4 bases; nucleotides outside the gene matches: 3. This CDR3 contains 14 residues. CDR3: CASRTSGSPETQYF. The CDR3 DNA follows: TGTGCCAGCAGGACTAGCGGGAGTCCAGAGACCCAGTACTTC.

The rearrangement links TRBV7-2 to TRBJ2-5, with 8 bases fitting TRBD1. The CDR3 runs to 13 residues. CDR1 and CDR2 (germline): SGHTA, FQGNSA. J lost 5 bases, V lost 5 bases, and 4 bases had no gene match. CDR3 residues: CASSGQGGETQYF. In DNA, the CDR3 is TGTGCCAGCAGCGGACAGGGTGGGGAGACCCAGTACTTC.

The rearrangement links TRBV5-1 to TRBJ2-7, with 9 positions matching TRBD1. Trimming removed 6 bases from V and 3 bases from J; junction bases left unmatched: 19. The germline V gene encodes CDR1 SGHRS and CDR2 YFSETQ. The CDR3 contains 18 residues. This CDR3 reads CASKATGTGPSFRYEQYF. For the CDR3, the DNA is TGCGCCAGCAAAGCTACCGGGACAGGGCCATCATTCCGCTACGAGCAGTACTTC. Based on the CDR3 plus reference TRBV5-1 and TRBJ2-7, the full variable domain is KAGVTQTPRYLIKTRGQQVTLSCSPISGHRSVSWYQQTPGQGLQFLFEYFSETQRNKGNFPGRFSGRQFSNSRSEMNVSTLELGDSALYLCASKATGTGPSFRYEQYFGPGTRLTVT.

V gene TRBV15 combines with J gene TRBJ2-7; the D gene is possibly TRBD1 (6 bases). Trimming pared 0 bases from V and 5 bases from J, leaving 11 bases between. The CDR3 totals 14 residues. Germline CDR1 reads LNHNV; CDR2 reads YYDKDF (reference sequence). CDR3 nucleotide sequence: TGTGCCACCAGCAGAGACAAACAGGGCAACGAGCAGTACTTC. Amino acids: CATSRDKQGNEQYF.

The genes are TRBV28 and TRBJ2-5; D is uncertain. The J call may be mistaken, given a closer DNA end match to TRBJ2-7. The CDR3 is 10 residues long. Germline lookup yields CDR1 MDHEN and CDR2 SYDVKM. DNA of the CDR3: TGTGCCAGCAGCAAGCGCGAGCAGTACTTC. Translation gives CASSKREQYF.

The V gene is TRBV6-1, the J gene TRBJ2-7; 9 bases match TRBD2. The CDR3 consists of 13 residues. V lost 8 bases and J lost 7; bases outside the gene matches: 9. Germline values: CDR1 MNHNS, CDR2 SASEGT. The CDR3 DNA reads TGTGCCAGCTTGCTAGCGGGGCGGGGGGAGCAGTACTTC. This translates into CASLLAGRGEQYF.

The rearrangement uses TRBV7-6 and TRBJ1-2; D is perhaps TRBD1 (5 bases). The germline CDR1 and CDR2 sequences are SGHVS and FNYEAQ. The CDR3 is made up of 12 amino acids. The V end lost 5 bases, the J end lost 7 bases, and 11 bases lay between the germline ends. The chain's CDR3 is CASSADSSGYTF. In DNA form, the CDR3 reads TGTGCCAGCAGCGCCGACAGTTCTGGCTACACCTTC.

The chain employs TRBV27 and TRBJ1-5; 11 nucleotides align to TRBD1. CDR1 MNHEY and CDR2 SMNVEV come from the germline V gene (reference sequence). The V and J ends lost 4 bases and 3 bases, in that order; junction bases with no gene match: 5. This CDR3 has 16 amino acids. The CDR3 DNA reads as TGTGCCAGCAGTTCTTGGACAGGGGGCGTCAATCAGCCCCAGCATTTT. It is translated as CASSSWTGGVNQPQHF.

This chain connects TRBV5-6 to TRBJ1-4; D gene uncertain. CDR1 and CDR2 (germline): SGHDT, YYEEEE. V was pared by 0 bases and J by 1 base, with 13 bases between. The CDR3 contains 17 residues. The chain's CDR3 is CASSLARALLTNEKLFF. CDR3 coding DNA: TGTGCCAGCAGCTTGGCCCGGGCGCTCCTAACTAATGAAAAACTGTTTTTT.

This chain connects TRBV7-9 to TRBJ1-2, with 9 bases matching TRBD1. Germline V gene lookup returns CDR1 SEHNR and CDR2 FQNEAQ (reference sequence). The CDR3 totals 16 residues. V lost 1 base, J lost 4 bases, and 7 bases stayed unmatched. DNA for the CDR3: TGTGCCAGCAGCTTAGGGGGACAGGGTAGAAGCTATGGCTACACCTTC. It translates to CASSLGGQGRSYGYTF.

This rearrangement joins TRBV9 to TRBJ2-1; D is undetermined. V lost 0 bases and J lost 6, with 19 bases in between. This CDR3 region has 17 residues. Per germline, CDR1 SGDLS and CDR2 YYNGEE. The chain's CDR3 is CASSVDDGFGYRNEQFF. The CDR3 DNA follows: TGTGCCAGCAGCGTAGATGACGGGTTCGGGTATCGCAATGAGCAGTTCTTC.

The J gene is TRBJ1-2, the V gene TRBV27, with 10 bases lining up with TRBD1. This CDR3 is built from 16 residues. Germline V gives CDR1 MNHEY, CDR2 SMNVEV (reference sequence). V dropped 4 bases and J dropped 4; count of bases not matched to a gene: 9. The CDR3 sequence is CASSSKPGQGFYGYTF. DNA of the CDR3: TGTGCCAGCAGTTCCAAACCGGGACAGGGGTTCTATGGCTACACCTTC.

The rearrangement joins TRBV18 to TRBJ2-1, with a possible D match to TRBD2 (5 bases). The length of the CDR3 is 14 residues. V was trimmed by 3 bases and J by 2 bases, leaving 8 bases between them. Germline assignment: CDR1 KGHSH and CDR2 LQKENI. CDR3 coding DNA: TGTGCCAGCTCACCGGACTTAGCCTACAATGAGCAGTTCTTC. Amino acids: CASSPDLAYNEQFF.